The present TCR beta chain was sequenced within a study of beta chain features in type 1 diabetes. Study as a whole: Age, gender and cell yields were similar between patients and healthy donors.

The germline V gene encodes CDR1 SGHTA and CDR2 FQGNSA. With 3 bases clipped from V and 2 bases from J, the junction kept 9 bases outside the gene matches. The CDR3 runs to 17 residues. Via CD45RO/CCR7/CD25/CD127/CD95/CD27, cells of the CD4+ naive, central memory, regulatory and stem cell-like memory subsets were sorted. Post-sort purity exceeded 95% for all sorted populations. Findings and caveats of the study: Unsettled here was the matter of whether HLA type influences TCRB rearrangement.

This clone was counted between two and nine times. Its target is unknown. The isolated RNA, all of it, was reverse transcribed, so expressed TCRB transcripts were what got sequenced. TCRdb's copy holds only in-frame clones and misses some; the assay was immunoSEQ multiplex PCR. Of approximately 140,000 clones in the sample, 6.5% to 8.5% were seen once. The V call is TRBV7-2, the J call TRBJ2-7, with 11 bases matching TRBD2. This sequence was found in a woman aged 30 to 39 in good health. Material for sequencing was central memory CD4+ T cells from blood. CDR3 residues: CASSFSGTSGSAYEQYF. CDR3 nucleotide sequence: TGTGCCAGCAGCTTCTCCGGGACTAGCGGTAGTGCCTACGAGCAGTACTTC.